Listed below are T cell receptor beta chains from one sample, sequenced in a study of T-cell reconstitution after alpha-beta-depleted transplantation in children. From the PCR reads, TCRdb called clonotypes with MiXCR, one entry per CDR3 protein. The sample contains approximately 79,000 distinct CDR3 sequences, 15% to 20% of which appear only once. The sample consisted of PBMCs, mostly from graft donor cells, taken 360 days after TCRalphabeta/CD19-depleted stem cell transplant. Every receptor here comes from a male patient aged 2 to 9 who had a stem cell transplant for acute lymphoblastic leukemia, so the T cells may come from the graft donor. CDR3s include the opening cysteine and the closing phenylalanine or tryptophan. The order of the fields is J gene, V gene, CDR3 protein.

J: TRBJ2-3
V: TRBV6-1
CDR3: CASSRSSTDTQYF

J: TRBJ1-4
V: TRBV11-2
CDR3: CASSLVLGQGEKLFF

J: TRBJ2-5
V: TRBV20-1
CDR3: CSARPGQGLQETQYF

J: TRBJ1-2
V: TRBV12-3/TRBV12-4
CDR3: CASSQTPGQGAKYGYTF

J: TRBJ1-2
V: TRBV24-1
CDR3: CATSMTGVGYTF

J: TRBJ1-2
V: TRBV28
CDR3: CASRTTAYGYTF

J: TRBJ2-1
V: TRBV27
CDR3: CASRNSGSSYNEQFF

J: TRBJ2-2
V: TRBV7-9
CDR3: CASSDVGLALNTRELFF

J: TRBJ2-7
V: TRBV5-5
CDR3: CASSPAETLTYEQYF

J: TRBJ2-7
V: TRBV20-1
CDR3: CSASGPLEQYF

J: TRBJ2-1
V: TRBV7-9
CDR3: CASSPSRDRGHNEQFF

J: TRBJ2-7
V: TRBV6-5
CDR3: CASSYSMASGGYEQYF

J: TRBJ2-3
V: TRBV18
CDR3: CASSPHTTTTQYF

J: TRBJ2-2
V: TRBV12-3/TRBV12-4
CDR3: CASSTRGGVGTGELFF

J: TRBJ2-1
V: TRBV6-2/TRBV6-3
CDR3: CASSYAGLADPATYNEQFF

J: TRBJ2-2
V: TRBV27
CDR3: CASSSWTGELFF

J: TRBJ2-7
V: TRBV28
CDR3: CASSKIYEQYF

J: TRBJ2-1
V: TRBV5-1
CDR3: CASSLADSPGQGAYNEQFF

J: TRBJ2-5
V: TRBV12-3/TRBV12-4
CDR3: CADRDTSRKKTQYF

J: TRBJ2-1
V: TRBV4-2
CDR3: CASSQGGSSYNEQFF

J: TRBJ1-5
V: TRBV4-1
CDR3: CASSQAFWSNQPQHF

J: TRBJ1-1
V: TRBV12-3/TRBV12-4
CDR3: CASSLWSGNTEAFF

J: TRBJ2-3
V: TRBV29-1
CDR3: CSVVPNTDTQYF

J: TRBJ1-3
V: TRBV12-3/TRBV12-4
CDR3: CASSLRGIGNTIYF

J: TRBJ2-1
V: TRBV20-1
CDR3: CSASGLANYNEQFF

J: TRBJ2-1
V: TRBV5-1
CDR3: CASSLIPGTSYFEQFF

J: TRBJ1-2
V: TRBV4-2
CDR3: CASSQPHSKQGGGYTF

J: TRBJ1-5
V: TRBV12-3/TRBV12-4
CDR3: CASSPTTGGYSNQPQHF

J: TRBJ2-7
V: TRBV18
CDR3: CASSPVTSGAFSYEQYF

J: TRBJ2-1
V: TRBV4-1
CDR3: CASSQRGSSYNEQFF

J: TRBJ2-7
V: TRBV27
CDR3: CASSFAGTYEQYF

J: TRBJ1-6
V: TRBV5-1
CDR3: CASSLNGDHKSSYNSPLHF

J: TRBJ2-3
V: TRBV5-1
CDR3: CASSAPTGIKDTQYF

J: TRBJ2-7
V: TRBV7-2
CDR3: CASSALNEQYF

J: TRBJ2-1
V: TRBV7-9
CDR3: CASQGQSYNEQFF

J: TRBJ2-7
V: TRBV18
CDR3: CASSGLAGGNSYEQYF

J: TRBJ1-3
V: TRBV10-3
CDR3: CAISARTGYSGNTIYF